Below, 8 T cell receptor beta chains from the same sample are listed, as sequenced in a study of T cell repertoires in breast cancer. A second nested PCR with blocking oligonucleotides suppressed unpaired genes. TCRdb redid the calling of the emulsion pairing reads with MiXCR, one entry per CDR3 protein. This sample has about 40,000 distinct CDR3 sequences, with less than 55% found just once. Primers covering all TCR V genes were used in emulsion RT-PCR on CD8+ T cells. Sequenced input: CD8+ T cells. Receptor source: a pool of human donors with breast cancer or a healthy control (not recorded which).

The CDR3 DNA follows: TGTGCCAGCAGCTCTCAGGGATTAGCGTACGAGCAGTACTTC. Its translation: CASSSQGLAYEQYF. This chain joins TRBV12-3 or TRBV12-4 and TRBJ2-7, with D possibly being TRBD1 or TRBD2 (5 bases each). Trimming removed 6 bases from V and 4 bases from J, with 16 bases in between. The CDR3 consists of 14 residues.

This clonotype was found a few times. The V and J genes are TRBV3-1 and TRBJ1-1; D is possibly TRBD1 (5 bases). The V gene's germline CDR1 is LGHDT and CDR2 YNNKEL (reference sequence). The CDR3 contains 14 residues. V gave up 5 bases and J gave up 4 bases, with 14 bases separating them. The CDR3, as DNA: TGTGCCAGCAGCGCGAACGGGGGATCCACTGAAGCTTTCTTT. Amino acid sequence: CASSANGGSTEAFF. The variable domain in full, completed from reference TRBV3-1 and TRBJ1-1, reads DTAVSQTPKYLVTQMGNDKSIKCEQNLGHDTMYWYKQDSKKFLKIMFSYNNKELIINETVPNRFSPKSPDKAHLNLHINSLELGDSAVYFCASSANGGSTEAFFGQGTRLTVV.

Note on this clonotype: An end of the junction does not agree with germline; a read error may underlie this. This sequence joins TRBV7-6 and TRBJ1-1; no clear D gene. The CDR3 loop spans 16 amino acids. Germline V CDR1 and CDR2: SGHVS, FNYEAQ. The CDR3 DNA reads TGTGCCAGCAACTTAGCTCGGAGAGATATGAACACTGAGGCTTTCTTT. It codes for CASNLARRDMNTEAFF.

This clonotype was seen a few times. V and J are TRBV7-2 and TRBJ2-7; D call uncertain. Trimming took off 0 bases at V and 2 bases at J, with 5 bases between the two ends. In germline, CDR1 is SGHTA, CDR2 FQGNSA. The CDR3 totals 13 residues. DNA of the CDR3: TGTGCCAGCAGCTTAGCTAGCACCTACGAGCAGTACTTC. This sequence encodes CASSLASTYEQYF.

This clonotype appeared a few times. The chain links TRBV7-2 to TRBJ2-7; TRBD1 matches at 8 bases. This CDR3 comprises 16 residues. CDR1 and CDR2 from the germline V gene are SGHTA and FQGNSA. Germline trimming cut 5 bases from V and 3 bases from J; bases unmatched to any gene: 12. The CDR3 DNA sequence: TGTGCCAGCAGCCCGTGGACAGGGCCATCGAGCTACGAGCAGTACTTC. Translated: CASSPWTGPSSYEQYF.

This clonotype counts as medium-sized. V gene TRBV2 combines with J gene TRBJ1-2, with unresolved D. The germline gives CDR1 SNHLY, CDR2 FYNNEI. V lost 4 bases to trimming and J lost 7 bases, with 10 bases between them. The CDR3 is 12 residues long. CDR3 nucleotides: TGTGCCAGCAGTGGGGAGGGTTCTGGCTACACCTTC. It is translated as CASSGEGSGYTF.

As to this clonotype: With a much larger clone just one base away, this may be a read error. The rearrangement joins TRBV20-1 to TRBJ2-3; D unresolved. Germline CDR1 DFQATT, CDR2 SNEGSKA (reference sequence). The CDR3 spans 15 residues. Deletions cut 5 bases from V and 0 bases from J, with 15 bases between. In DNA form, the CDR3 reads TGCAGTGCTGCTTGGGCCCTTACAAGCACAGATACGCAGTATTTT. This encodes CSAAWALTSTDTQYF.

This chain uses TRBV7-2 with TRBJ2-5, with D uncertain. The CDR3 consists of 11 residues. Trimming left V 2 bases short and J 5 bases short, with 3 bases between. Germline V gives CDR1 SGHTA, CDR2 FQGNSA. The CDR3 spells CASSLFETQYF. CDR3 coding DNA: TGTGCCAGCAGCTTATTCGAGACCCAGTACTTC.